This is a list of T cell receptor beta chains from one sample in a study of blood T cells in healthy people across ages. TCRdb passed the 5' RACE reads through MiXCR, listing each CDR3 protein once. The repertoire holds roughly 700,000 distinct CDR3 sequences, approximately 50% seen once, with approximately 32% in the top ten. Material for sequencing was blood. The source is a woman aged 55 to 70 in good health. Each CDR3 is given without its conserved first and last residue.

CDR3aa: ASSVDSLSYEQY
v_gene: TRBV9

CDR3aa: ASSAGTAFQETQY
v_gene: TRBV5-1

CDR3aa: ASSLGQAYYNEQF
v_gene: TRBV13

CDR3aa: ASSQDLLQREPPETQY
v_gene: TRBV4-3

CDR3aa: SAPPTLAKNIQY
v_gene: TRBV20-1

CDR3aa: ASSEARGTGANVLT
v_gene: TRBV2

CDR3aa: ATSDPGTSGRGLYNEQY
v_gene: TRBV24-1

CDR3aa: SARRKGTPRGYT
v_gene: TRBV20-1

CDR3aa: ASHQRGGSHNEQF
v_gene: TRBV5-1

CDR3aa: ASSSRDPTLASFGYT
v_gene: TRBV28

CDR3aa: SARGRELGYGYT
v_gene: TRBV20-1

CDR3aa: ASSLEGFLHGETQY
v_gene: TRBV7-2

CDR3aa: ASSQELYNEQF
v_gene: TRBV4-3

CDR3aa: ASSPGLAFGTDTQY
v_gene: TRBV5-5

CDR3aa: ASSYRGELF
v_gene: TRBV6-6

CDR3aa: SVETLGRGGDEQY
v_gene: TRBV29-1

CDR3aa: TSGDPRFRNTEAF
v_gene: TRBV6-2/TRBV6-3

CDR3aa: ASSLAMSAQETQY
v_gene: TRBV7-2

CDR3aa: ASRMTSGGGHEQY
v_gene: TRBV2

CDR3aa: ASSPTSGPYGYT
v_gene: TRBV27

CDR3aa: ASSPHRAGNEKLF
v_gene: TRBV28

CDR3aa: ASSLDLRRAKNIQY
v_gene: TRBV5-1

CDR3aa: ASSLAQDQPQH
v_gene: TRBV7-8

CDR3aa: ASQRDFFNEQF
v_gene: TRBV14

CDR3aa: SGRPLSSYEQY
v_gene: TRBV20-1

CDR3aa: ASSPRGPQGGETQY
v_gene: TRBV12-3/TRBV12-4

CDR3aa: ASSLKIQGTGELF
v_gene: TRBV5-1

CDR3aa: ASSVLALSYEQY
v_gene: TRBV9

CDR3aa: ASSSTTSGLNEQF
v_gene: TRBV6-5

CDR3aa: ASSKVGGEPMSSYEQY
v_gene: TRBV21-1

CDR3aa: SVDNWDYGYT
v_gene: TRBV29-1

CDR3aa: ASSQGQGGNQPQH
v_gene: TRBV3-1

CDR3aa: ASSQAPGDYGYT
v_gene: TRBV4-1

CDR3aa: ASSSGQGDIQY
v_gene: TRBV7-3

CDR3aa: ASSYSTRGATGELF
v_gene: TRBV6-5

CDR3aa: ASTSATSLQYTGELF
v_gene: TRBV27

CDR3aa: ASSELADESSYEQY
v_gene: TRBV25-1

CDR3aa: ASSPWTGIYNEQF
v_gene: TRBV7-9

CDR3aa: ASSLSGSNEKLF
v_gene: TRBV28

CDR3aa: ASTAGQGGNQPQH
v_gene: TRBV12-3/TRBV12-4

CDR3aa: ASRQRVYNEQF
v_gene: TRBV6-5

CDR3aa: ASSWGIGGFYEQY
v_gene: TRBV7-2

CDR3aa: ASSSGLAGGHEQY
v_gene: TRBV28

CDR3aa: SARDPQLETQY
v_gene: TRBV20-1

CDR3aa: ASSQDRSYEQY
v_gene: TRBV4-3

CDR3aa: SVGGGGDSWSGYT
v_gene: TRBV29-1

CDR3aa: ASSPRTGQIYEQY
v_gene: TRBV28

CDR3aa: ATSGVLKNYGYT
v_gene: TRBV24-1

CDR3aa: ASRIPQVGANVLT
v_gene: TRBV28

CDR3aa: ASLQGLIAKNIQY
v_gene: TRBV2

CDR3aa: SVVGTGNEQY
v_gene: TRBV29-1

CDR3aa: AISTGTGGESPLH
v_gene: TRBV10-3

CDR3aa: ASSLTTQLQETQY
v_gene: TRBV4-2

CDR3aa: SAREGSWDNEQF
v_gene: TRBV20-1